The sample holds a few counts of the clone carrying this TCR beta chain. Its antigen is still unknown. V lost 4 bases to trimming and J lost 4 bases, with 8 bases between them. Germline values: CDR1 SGHNT, CDR2 YYREEE (reference sequence). The CDR3 loop spans 12 amino acids. Time point: pre-treatment sample, taken before nivolumab and TIL therapy. Tumor tissue came from excised metastases, mostly pleural nodules or supraclavicular lymph nodes. The sample comes from a study of TIL therapy for anti-PD-1-resistant metastatic lung cancer. Study results and limitations: Many TIL product clones were absent from baseline tumor, suggesting clonal contraction. TIL cultures after expansion showed higher clonality and lower diversity than baseline tumor (median about 6% vs 30%).

This was the immunoSEQ v3 assay. Sequenced by immunoSEQ multiplex PCR; TCRdb stores in-frame clones only, minus some. The sample yields approximately 95,000 clones, around 71% seen once. The chain recombines TRBV5-4 with TRBJ1-2, with D maybe TRBD1 (6 bases). This sequence was found in a person between 25 and 80 years old with non-small cell lung cancer. Material: tumor tissue, obtained at baseline. This chain's CDR3 is CASSQDSYGYTF. CDR3 coding DNA: TGTGCCAGCAGCCAGGACAGCTATGGCTACACCTTC.